This TCR beta chain derives from a study of spatial heterogeneity in lung cancer. In the study overall: Each time, sequencing found more beta-chain sequences than alpha-chain sequences. Raw sequencing reads included, on average, more than nine appearances of each unique TCR and UMI combination.

Time point meaning: sample taken at primary tumor resection. Material for sequencing was whole RNA from tumor, nontumor lung or frozen PBMC, left unsorted. Germline CDR1 and CDR2: DFQATT and SNEGSKA (reference sequence). This CDR3 is 14 amino acids long. V shed 0 bases, J shed 3 bases, and the junction held 5 bases outside the gene matches. Every individual TCR cDNA molecule carried its own unique molecular identifier, which allowed correction of PCR and sequencing errors. TCRdb ran MiXCR on the 5' RACE reads and lists one entry per CDR3 protein. The data contain over 50,000 distinct CDR3 sequences, under 7.5% of them seen just once; the ten biggest clones take up under 15%. This clonotype occurred many times.

The V gene is TRBV20-1, the J gene TRBJ2-7; 7 bases are a match to TRBD1. Sequences were derived from PBMCs, sampled at surgery. The receptor was isolated from a female donor with early-stage non-small cell lung cancer. The DNA of the CDR3 is TGCAGTGCTAGAGATTTGACAGGGTACTACGAGCAGTACGTC. Amino acids: CSARDLTGYYEQYV.